The 32 T cell receptor beta chains in this list originate from one sample, sequenced in a study of CD8+ T cells in alopecia areata. RNA, once extracted, was reverse transcribed into cDNA for use as the sequencing template. The method was immunoSEQ multiplex PCR; TCRdb's version includes in-frame clones alone and lacks a portion of them. The top ten hold roughly half of the sample, which has 60,000 to 65,000 clones, around 44% seen once. The specimen was NKG2D-low CD8+ T cells sorted from blood. The source of these receptors is a human donor with alopecia areata.

The chain combines TRBV29-1 with TRBJ2-7; 10 positions match TRBD2. The CDR3 is made up of 14 amino acids. Germline-derived CDR1 and CDR2 are SQVTM and ANQGSEA. V lost 6 bases to trimming and J lost 3 bases; unmatched junction nucleotides: 8. The CDR3 DNA follows: TGCAGCGTGGAACTAGCGGGACCGGTCTACGAGCAGTACTTC. As protein: CSVELAGPVYEQYF.

The chain links TRBV27 to TRBJ2-5; D not resolved. This CDR3 spans 15 amino acids. Trimming shortened V by 5 bases and J by 5 bases, and 18 bases separated the two germline ends. Germline V gene data show CDR1 as MNHEY and CDR2 as SMNVEV (reference sequence). CDR3 sequence (DNA): TGTGCCAGCAGTCCGGACGCCCGAATACCCGAGACCCAGTACTTC. It codes for CASSPDARIPETQYF.

There are a few counts of this clone. V is TRBV7-9 and J is TRBJ2-3, with D unresolved. This CDR3 is built from 15 residues. Per the germline V gene, CDR1 is SEHNR and CDR2 is FQNEAQ (reference sequence). V lost 5 bases, J lost 0 bases, and 12 bases lay in between. CDR3 region: CASSPTVSSTDTQYF. The CDR3 DNA reads TGTGCCAGCAGCCCTACGGTTTCTAGCACAGATACGCAGTATTTT. Full variable domain (remainder filled in from reference TRBV7-9 and TRBJ2-3): DTGVSQNPRHKITKRGQNVTFRCDPISEHNRLYWYRQTLGQGPEFLTYFQNEAQLEKSRLLSDRFSAERPKGSFSTLEIQRTEQGDSAMYLCASSPTVSSTDTQYFGPGTRLTVL.

The CDR3 DNA is TGCAGTGCCTCGGACACCTACGAGCAGTACTTC. Its translation is CSASDTYEQYF. The rearrangement uses TRBV20-1 and TRBJ2-7; TRBD1 is a possible D gene (5 bases). Trimming took off 6 bases at V and 2 bases at J, with 8 bases between the two ends. CDR1 and CDR2 (germline): DFQATT, SNEGSKA (reference sequence). The CDR3 is 11 residues long.

The chain links TRBV27 to TRBJ2-7; the match to TRBD2 covers 11 bases. The CDR3 contains 15 residues. Germline V CDR1 and CDR2: MNHEY, SMNVEV (reference sequence). The ends lost 0 bases at V and 6 bases at J; junction bases unmatched: 4. This chain's CDR3 is CASSLSASGRTEQYF. The DNA for the CDR3 is TGTGCCAGCAGTTTATCCGCTAGCGGGAGGACCGAGCAGTACTTC.

CDR3 DNA: TGTGCTAGTGGTTTGGTTGACAGTACGGATGGCTACACCTTC. Translating it yields CASGLVDSTDGYTF. V and J are TRBV12-5 and TRBJ1-2, with a weak D call TRBD1 (5 bases). The CDR3 extends over 14 amino acids. The germline CDR1 and CDR2 sequences are LGHNT and FRNRAP. V lost 0 bases and J lost 6, with 11 bases in between.

A few counts support this clone. The chain uses TRBV9 and TRBJ1-4; a weak D match, TRBD1 (5 bases). The germline V and J ends were trimmed by 0 bases and 7 bases, with 10 bases remaining between them. From germline, CDR1 is SGDLS and CDR2 YYNGEE. The CDR3 runs 14 residues. The CDR3 DNA reads TGTGCCAGCAGCGTAGAGCAGGGCCCTGAAAAACTGTTTTTT. Protein: CASSVEQGPEKLFF.

The gene calls are TRBV9 and TRBJ2-1; the match to TRBD1 covers 7 bases. The V gene end was trimmed by 0 bases and the J gene end by 5 bases; junction bases not matched to a gene: 8. Germline assignment: CDR1 SGDLS and CDR2 YYNGEE. This CDR3 spans 16 amino acids. The CDR3 DNA is TGTGCCAGCAGCGTAGTTGGGACAGCCACTAACAATGAGCAGTTCTTC. As protein: CASSVVGTATNNEQFF.

This clone has more than one count but fewer than ten. The chain couples TRBV29-1 to TRBJ2-7; no firm D call. CDR1 is SQVTM and CDR2 is ANQGSEA in the germline V gene. The V gene lost 7 bases and the J gene lost 4 bases, with 11 bases spanning the gap. The CDR3 runs 11 residues. The CDR3 loop is CSATNTYEQYF. CDR3 DNA sequence: TGCAGCGCCACCAACACGTACGAGCAGTACTTC.

The sample holds a few counts of this clone. The chain carries TRBV2 and TRBJ2-7; 7 nucleotides line up with TRBD2. The CDR3 consists of 17 residues. CDR1 and CDR2 (germline): SNHLY, FYNNEI. V shed 4 bases, J shed 3 bases, and the junction held 15 bases outside the gene matches. The CDR3 DNA reads TGTGCCAGCAGTGGACCCCTAGCGGTCCCAGGAGGCTACGAGCAGTACTTC. Its translation is CASSGPLAVPGGYEQYF.

This clone was observed a few times. The genes are TRBV7-9 and TRBJ2-7; D remains unclear. Germline CDR1 reads SEHNR; CDR2 reads FQNEAQ (reference sequence). CDR3 length: 16 residues. Trimming pared 0 bases from V and 3 bases from J, leaving 15 bases between. The CDR3 loop reads CASSLAGPPKDYEQYF. In DNA, the CDR3 is TGTGCCAGCAGCTTAGCTGGCCCCCCCAAGGACTACGAGCAGTACTTC.

The chain combines TRBV27 with TRBJ2-7; no firm D call. The CDR3 totals 13 residues. Germline-derived CDR1 and CDR2 are MNHEY and SMNVEV (reference sequence). V lost 7 bases and J lost 9, with 19 bases in between. CDR3 DNA: TGTGCCAGCACCCCCGCGCCCGCGACGGTGCAGTACTTC. This gives the protein CASTPAPATVQYF.

This clone was observed a few times. The chain links TRBV4-2 to TRBJ2-5, with D perhaps TRBD1 or TRBD2 (5 bases each). Deletions cut 3 bases from V and 0 bases from J, with 17 bases between. Germline CDR1 and CDR2: LGHNA and YNFKEQ. This CDR3 spans 17 amino acids. CDR3 nucleotide sequence: TGTGCCAGCAGCCATAAGTCCGGGACGGAGTACCAAGAGACCCAGTACTTC. Translation: CASSHKSGTEYQETQYF.

This clone was detected a few times. The chain has TRBV5-1 and TRBJ2-6; no firm D call. Trimming removed 2 bases at V and 4 bases at J, with 10 bases between. The length of the CDR3 is 15 residues. Germline V gives CDR1 SGHRS, CDR2 YFSETQ. Here the CDR3 DNA reads TGCGCCAGCAGCTTCGACAAGGGAGGGGCCAACGTCCTGACTTTC. As protein: CASSFDKGGANVLTF.

This clone came up a few times. The chain joins TRBV19 to TRBJ1-1; D is possibly TRBD1 (5 bases). Trimming took 7 bases from V and 4 from J, leaving 13 bases between them. This CDR3 has 13 residues. Per the germline V gene, CDR1 is LNHDA and CDR2 is SQIVND (reference sequence). DNA of the CDR3: TGTGCCAGTACCCGAAGTGACAGCACTGAAGCTTTCTTT. This gives the protein CASTRSDSTEAFF.

This clone showed up just a few times. V is TRBV9 and J is TRBJ2-7; TRBD1 is a possible D gene (6 bases). The CDR3 extends over 13 amino acids. Germline V gene data show CDR1 as SGDLS and CDR2 as YYNGEE. Trimming removed 3 bases from V and 2 bases from J, with 9 bases in between. In DNA form, the CDR3 reads TGTGCCAGCAGCGCGGACAGTCCCTACGAGCAGTACTTC. Translating gives CASSADSPYEQYF.

This chain connects TRBV6-5 to TRBJ1-5; D gene uncertain. The CDR3 length is 13 residues. Germline CDR1 reads MNHEY; CDR2 reads SVGAGI. V lost 3 bases to trimming and J lost 4 bases, with 7 bases between them. The CDR3 sequence: CASSYSRNQPQHF. The CDR3 region has the DNA TGTGCCAGCAGTTATTCAAGGAATCAGCCCCAGCATTTT.

The sample holds a few counts of this clone. The chain uses TRBV27 and TRBJ2-3, with D tentatively TRBD2 (6 bases). There are 14 residues in the CDR3. V was trimmed by 4 bases and J by 2 bases, leaving 10 bases between them. The germline V gene has CDR1 MNHEY and CDR2 SMNVEV (reference sequence). CDR3 residues: CASSSRLDTDTQYF. CDR3 DNA sequence: TGTGCCAGCAGTTCCCGACTAGACACAGATACGCAGTATTTT.

This clone was counted only a few times. Written as DNA, the CDR3 is TGTGCCAGTAGTATGATGGCACAGAATGAGCAGTTCTTC. Translated, it gives CASSMMAQNEQFF. V gene TRBV19 combines with J gene TRBJ2-1; no clear D gene. CDR3 length: 13 amino acids. The V end lost 3 bases, the J end lost 7 bases, and 10 bases lay between the germline ends. Germline V CDR1 and CDR2: LNHDA, SQIVND (reference sequence).

V and J are TRBV29-1 and TRBJ2-7; D possibly uses TRBD1 or TRBD2 (7 bases each). Trimming cost V 1 base and J 9 bases, with 13 bases left between them. The CDR3 is made up of 12 amino acids. Germline V gene lookup returns CDR1 SQVTM and CDR2 ANQGSEA. CDR3 sequence reads: CSVEARGDRQYF. In DNA, the CDR3 is TGCAGCGTTGAAGCTCGGGGGGACAGGCAGTACTTC.

In this sample, this clone turned up a few times. The CDR3 region has the DNA TGTGCCTGGGGCGAGGCGGGAACCTACAATGAGCAGTTCTTC. Translation: CAWGEAGTYNEQFF. The genes are TRBV30 and TRBJ2-1; maybe TRBD2 (6 bases). Germline loops: CDR1 GTSNPN, CDR2 SVGIG (reference sequence). Trimming cost V 5 bases and J 2 bases, with 13 bases left between them. The CDR3 covers 14 residues.

The chain has TRBV29-1 and TRBJ1-2; 9 nucleotides agree with TRBD1. The germline V gene has CDR1 SQVTM and CDR2 ANQGSEA. CDR3 length: 15 amino acids. V lost 7 bases and J lost 8; bases outside the gene matches: 17. The chain's CDR3 is CSGLRGTGPSGGYTF. DNA for the CDR3: TGCAGCGGTCTCCGCGGGACAGGGCCCAGCGGGGGCTACACCTTC.

The chain is built from TRBV7-9 and TRBJ2-3, with D unresolved. Per germline, CDR1 SEHNR and CDR2 FQNEAQ (reference sequence). CDR3 length equals 14 residues. Trimming stripped 5 bases from V and 1 base from J, with 10 bases between. CDR3 bases: TGTGCCAGCAGCCCCCCCAGCCGCACAGATACGCAGTATTTT. As protein: CASSPPSRTDTQYF.

The J gene is TRBJ1-1, the V gene TRBV25-1; D is undetermined. The CDR3 consists of 13 residues. Germline loops: CDR1 MGHDK, CDR2 SYGVNS. The ends were cut back, 7 bases at V and 10 bases at J, with 19 bases in the middle. The CDR3 region is CASTTNVANGAFF. The DNA of the CDR3 is TGTGCCAGCACCACGAATGTGGCCAACGGAGCTTTCTTT. The complete variable domain, with remaining parts taken from reference TRBV25-1 and TRBJ1-1, reads EADIYQTPRYLVIGTGKKITLECSQTMGHDKMYWYQQDPGMELHLIHYSYGVNSTEKGDLSSESTVSRIRTEHFPLTLESARPSHTSQYLCASTTNVANGAFFGQGTRLTVV.

The V call is TRBV6-6, the J call TRBJ2-7, with D perhaps given as TRBD1 or TRBD2 (5 bases each). CDR1 MNHNY and CDR2 SVGAGI come from the germline V gene (reference sequence). Trimming removed 4 bases at V and 7 bases at J, with 14 bases between. The CDR3 totals 13 residues. CDR3 in DNA: TGTGCCAGCAGTTCCGGGGACGTTTTTGAGCAGTACTTC. Translation gives CASSSGDVFEQYF.

The chain is built from TRBV28 and TRBJ2-3, with unresolved D. Germline V gene sequence: CDR1 MDHEN, CDR2 SYDVKM. The CDR3 spans 12 residues. The germline V and J ends were trimmed by 1 base and 4 bases, with 3 bases remaining between them. The CDR3 loop is CASSLFPDTQYF. CDR3 DNA: TGTGCCAGCAGTTTATTCCCAGATACGCAGTATTTT.

This clone was counted once. The J gene is TRBJ2-7, the V gene TRBV4-2; no clear D. Trimming stripped 0 bases from V and 6 bases from J, with 9 bases between. Germline assignment: CDR1 LGHNA and CDR2 YNFKEQ. There are 13 residues in the CDR3. CDR3 loop: CASSQDRVAEQYF. The CDR3 DNA reads as TGTGCCAGCAGCCAAGATCGAGTTGCCGAGCAGTACTTC.

The chain is built from TRBV9 and TRBJ2-1; no definite D call. V lost 3 bases and J 9 bases, leaving 7 bases between the germline ends. This CDR3 has 11 residues. Germline CDR1 is SGDLS and CDR2 is YYNGEE. The CDR3 is CASSALGEQFF. CDR3 sequence (DNA): TGTGCCAGCAGCGCGCTAGGTGAGCAGTTCTTC. Combining the CDR3 with reference TRBV9 and TRBJ2-1 gives the whole variable domain DSGVTQTPKHLITATGQRVTLRCSPRSGDLSVYWYQQSLDQGLQFLIQYYNGEERAKGNILERFSAQQFPDLHSELNLSSLELGDSALYFCASSALGEQFFGPGTRLTVL.

The chain carries TRBV2 and TRBJ2-5; TRBD1 matches 7 bases. Germline V gene data show CDR1 as SNHLY and CDR2 as FYNNEI. The J segment lost 0 bases and the V segment lost 7 bases, leaving 11 bases of the junction unmatched. The CDR3 totals 16 residues. CDR3 protein: CASISGTANHQETQYF. The CDR3, as DNA: TGTGCCAGCATCTCCGGGACAGCAAACCACCAAGAGACCCAGTACTTC.

This clone appeared a few times. The chain links TRBV30 to TRBJ2-7; 8 nucleotides agree with TRBD1. The CDR3 covers 13 residues. Trimming took 1 base from V and 1 from J; bases not matched to a gene: 0. Germline V gives CDR1 GTSNPN, CDR2 SVGIG (reference sequence). Here the CDR3 reads CAWSGTGSYEQYF. The DNA for the CDR3 is TGTGCCTGGAGTGGGACAGGGTCCTACGAGCAGTACTTC.

This chain uses TRBV2 with TRBJ1-2; 7 nucleotides match TRBD1. The CDR3 totals 12 residues. The V and J ends lost 10 bases and 2 bases, in that order; junction bases with no gene match: 4. CDR1 is SNHLY, CDR2 FYNNEI, per germline. This CDR3 reads CATQDRNYGYTF. The CDR3 coding sequence is TGTGCCACCCAGGACAGGAACTATGGCTACACCTTC.

The genes are TRBV27 and TRBJ2-7; the D gene could be TRBD1 or TRBD2 (5 bases each). This CDR3 has 15 residues. V lost 5 bases and J lost 3, with 17 bases in between. Germline CDR1 reads MNHEY; CDR2 reads SMNVEV (reference sequence). CDR3 amino acids: CASSPGRDARYEQYF. In DNA, the CDR3 is TGTGCCAGCAGTCCGGGCCGGGACGCCCGCTACGAGCAGTACTTC.